These T cell receptor beta chains were read from a single sample in a study of CD8 T cells in ankylosing spondylitis. Via MiXCR, TCRdb re-called the 5' RACE reads, giving one row per CDR3 protein. The sample shows some 140,000 distinct CDR3 sequences, roughly 8% of them seen only once. Specimen: synovial fluid, either unsorted or a sorted T cell fraction (not recorded which). Receptors originate from a male donor with ankylosing spondylitis. CDR3s include the opening cysteine and the closing phenylalanine or tryptophan. Each record gives: V gene, J gene, D gene, clone size, CDR3 DNA, CDR3 protein. D genes are given only for firm matches. Clone size is stated in some rows and not others, as once, few, many or a class when expanded.

v_call: TRBV20-1
j_call: TRBJ2-7
d_call: .
clone_size: few
cdr3_nt: TGCAGTGCTAGCCACAGGGGCCGGGGGGACTACGAGCAGTACTTC
cdr3_aa: CSASHRGRGDYEQYF

v_call: TRBV19
j_call: TRBJ2-1
d_call: .
clone_size: few
cdr3_nt: TGTGCCAGTAGTCCACTTCGGGGACCAAGCTCCTACAATGAGCAGTTCTTC
cdr3_aa: CASSPLRGPSSYNEQFF

v_call: TRBV9
j_call: TRBJ1-6
d_call: TRBD1
clone_size: .
cdr3_nt: TGTGCCAGCAGCGTAGAGGCAGGGGGGTATAATTCACCCCTCCACTTT
cdr3_aa: CASSVEAGGYNSPLHF

v_call: TRBV6-1
j_call: TRBJ1-1
d_call: TRBD1
clone_size: many
cdr3_nt: TGTGCCAGCAGCGCCCAGGGGGCTCGGGCTGAAGCTTTCTTT
cdr3_aa: CASSAQGARAEAFF

v_call: TRBV20-1
j_call: TRBJ1-2
d_call: .
clone_size: many
cdr3_nt: TGCAGTGCTAGAGGGTGGGACTATGGCTACACCTTC
cdr3_aa: CSARGWDYGYTF

v_call: TRBV6-5
j_call: TRBJ2-2
d_call: .
clone_size: .
cdr3_nt: TGTGCCAGCTGGGCCGGGGAGCTGTTTTTT
cdr3_aa: CASWAGELFF

v_call: TRBV2
j_call: TRBJ1-5
d_call: .
clone_size: few
cdr3_nt: TGTGCCAGCAGCTATGACCAGGATCAGCCCCAGCATTTT
cdr3_aa: CASSYDQDQPQHF

v_call: TRBV24-1
j_call: TRBJ1-1
d_call: .
clone_size: .
cdr3_nt: TGTGCCACCAGTCAAGGTCTGAACACTGAAGCTTTCTTT
cdr3_aa: CATSQGLNTEAFF

v_call: TRBV6-2/TRBV6-3
j_call: TRBJ1-2
d_call: .
clone_size: many
cdr3_nt: TGTGCCAGCAGCCTACAGGAACACTATGGCTACACCTTC
cdr3_aa: CASSLQEHYGYTF

v_call: TRBV9
j_call: TRBJ2-6
d_call: .
clone_size: many
cdr3_nt: TGTGCCAGCAGCGACCTAATATCCGGGGCCAACGTCCTGACTTTC
cdr3_aa: CASSDLISGANVLTF

v_call: TRBV20-1
j_call: TRBJ2-5
d_call: .
clone_size: .
cdr3_nt: TGCAGTGCGACAACCCGGGAGTATGAGACCCAGTACTTC
cdr3_aa: CSATTREYETQYF

v_call: TRBV7-2
j_call: TRBJ2-2
d_call: TRBD2
clone_size: few
cdr3_nt: TGTGCCAGCAGCTTAGTTCTAGCGGGACGCACCGGGGAGCTGTTTTTT
cdr3_aa: CASSLVLAGRTGELFF

v_call: TRBV3-1
j_call: TRBJ2-7
d_call: .
clone_size: many
cdr3_nt: TGTGCCACCTCCCTCGGGGCTGCGTTCTACGAGCAGTACTTC
cdr3_aa: CATSLGAAFYEQYF

v_call: TRBV5-1
j_call: TRBJ2-7
d_call: .
clone_size: many
cdr3_nt: TGCGCCAGCAGCGGTACAGGGTTACGGTCCTACGAGCAGTACTTC
cdr3_aa: CASSGTGLRSYEQYF

v_call: TRBV9
j_call: TRBJ2-5
d_call: .
clone_size: few
cdr3_nt: TGTGCCAGCAGCGTAGCGTACAGCCACCTCCAAGAGACCCAGTACTTC
cdr3_aa: CASSVAYSHLQETQYF

v_call: TRBV20-1
j_call: TRBJ2-7
d_call: .
clone_size: few
cdr3_nt: TGCAGTGCTAGAGATCCCCGCACGCCTGGCTACGAGCAGTACTTC
cdr3_aa: CSARDPRTPGYEQYF

v_call: TRBV7-2
j_call: TRBJ1-4
d_call: TRBD1
clone_size: .
cdr3_nt: TGTGCCAGCAGCTTAGGGGTTGGGGGACAGGGTGGAGAAAAACTGTTTTTT
cdr3_aa: CASSLGVGGQGGEKLFF

v_call: TRBV28
j_call: TRBJ2-3
d_call: .
clone_size: many
cdr3_nt: TGTGCCAGCAGTGGCGTTCCCCGCTTCGGAGGGCAGTATTTT
cdr3_aa: CASSGVPRFGGQYF

v_call: TRBV9
j_call: TRBJ2-7
d_call: .
clone_size: many
cdr3_nt: TGTGCCAGCAGCGTAGACGGAGGGGACGAGCAGTACTTC
cdr3_aa: CASSVDGGDEQYF

v_call: TRBV7-2
j_call: TRBJ1-2
d_call: TRBD1
clone_size: .
cdr3_nt: TGTGCCAGCAGCTTAGGCCGGACAGGGGGCAACTATGGCTACACCTTC
cdr3_aa: CASSLGRTGGNYGYTF

v_call: TRBV5-1
j_call: TRBJ2-5
d_call: TRBD1
clone_size: many
cdr3_nt: TGCGCCAGCAGCTTGGTGACCGGGACAGGGGGCGGGGAGACCCAGTACTTC
cdr3_aa: CASSLVTGTGGGETQYF

v_call: TRBV6-1
j_call: TRBJ2-7
d_call: TRBD1
clone_size: many
cdr3_nt: TGTGCCAGCAGCATCACAGGGGTAGTTGGGCAGTACTTC
cdr3_aa: CASSITGVVGQYF

v_call: TRBV20-1
j_call: TRBJ2-5
d_call: .
clone_size: .
cdr3_nt: TGCAGTGTTAGAGTTCCAGGAGCAGAGACCCAGTACTTC
cdr3_aa: CSVRVPGAETQYF

v_call: TRBV6-5
j_call: TRBJ1-1
d_call: .
clone_size: many
cdr3_nt: TGTGCCAGCAGTTACGACCGGGGAAGGGGCACTGAAGCTTTCTTT
cdr3_aa: CASSYDRGRGTEAFF

v_call: TRBV2
j_call: TRBJ2-7
d_call: TRBD1
clone_size: few
cdr3_nt: TGTGCCAGCAGTGTAAACAGGGGGACCTACGAGCAGTACTTC
cdr3_aa: CASSVNRGTYEQYF

v_call: TRBV20-1
j_call: TRBJ2-3
d_call: .
clone_size: many
cdr3_nt: TGCAGTGCTAGACTAGCTAGCACAGATACGCAGTATTTT
cdr3_aa: CSARLASTDTQYF

v_call: TRBV20-1
j_call: TRBJ2-1
d_call: TRBD2
clone_size: .
cdr3_nt: TGCAGGGCTAGGGATACGGGGCGGCTAGCGGGCTCCTACAATGAGCAGTTCTTC
cdr3_aa: CRARDTGRLAGSYNEQFF

v_call: TRBV28
j_call: TRBJ2-5
d_call: TRBD2
clone_size: few
cdr3_nt: TGTGCCAGCAGTCGCTTTTTTTCGGCGGGGGGAGAGACCCAGTACTTC
cdr3_aa: CASSRFFSAGGETQYF

v_call: TRBV29-1
j_call: TRBJ2-3
d_call: TRBD2
clone_size: many
cdr3_nt: TGCAGCGTCGGCGGGGGGGCCGACACAGATACGCAGTATTTT
cdr3_aa: CSVGGGADTDTQYF

v_call: TRBV20-1
j_call: TRBJ1-1
d_call: .
clone_size: few
cdr3_nt: TGCAGTGCTAGAGCGGACAGCGCTGAAGCTTTCTTT
cdr3_aa: CSARADSAEAFF

v_call: TRBV4-3
j_call: TRBJ1-6
d_call: .
clone_size: .
cdr3_nt: TGCGCCAGCAGCCAAGTCGCAGCCTATAATTCACCCCTCCACTTT
cdr3_aa: CASSQVAAYNSPLHF

v_call: TRBV12-3/TRBV12-4
j_call: TRBJ1-4
d_call: .
clone_size: few
cdr3_nt: TGTGCCAGCAGTTTAAGAGCTATAAGTGAAAAACTGTTTTTT
cdr3_aa: CASSLRAISEKLFF

v_call: TRBV7-9
j_call: TRBJ2-5
d_call: .
clone_size: many
cdr3_nt: TGTGCCAGCTCACGGAGGGACCAAGAGACCCAGTACTTC
cdr3_aa: CASSRRDQETQYF

v_call: TRBV5-1
j_call: TRBJ2-3
d_call: TRBD1
clone_size: many
cdr3_nt: TGCGCCAGCAGCCTCCGGGACAGGGCCACAGATACGCAGTATTTT
cdr3_aa: CASSLRDRATDTQYF

v_call: TRBV4-1
j_call: TRBJ1-5
d_call: TRBD1
clone_size: many
cdr3_nt: TGCGCCAGCAGCCGGACAGGAGATAGCAATCAGCCCCAGCATTTT
cdr3_aa: CASSRTGDSNQPQHF

v_call: TRBV6-6
j_call: TRBJ1-2
d_call: .
clone_size: .
cdr3_nt: TGTGCCAGCAGTTACGAGGTTTCGGGCTACACCTTC
cdr3_aa: CASSYEVSGYTF

v_call: TRBV9
j_call: TRBJ2-5
d_call: TRBD2
clone_size: .
cdr3_nt: TGTGCCAGCAGCGTAGATAGCGGGGACGGGGAGACCCAGTACTTC
cdr3_aa: CASSVDSGDGETQYF

v_call: TRBV28
j_call: TRBJ1-5
d_call: TRBD1
clone_size: many
cdr3_nt: TGTGCCAGCAGTTTGGGACAGGGGAATCAGCCCCAGCATTTT
cdr3_aa: CASSLGQGNQPQHF

v_call: TRBV10-3
j_call: TRBJ1-2
d_call: .
clone_size: many
cdr3_nt: TGTGCCATCAGTGAGGACAGCCTCTATGGCTACACCTTC
cdr3_aa: CAISEDSLYGYTF

v_call: TRBV18
j_call: TRBJ2-7
d_call: .
clone_size: medium-sized
cdr3_nt: TGTGCCAGCTCTCCGGGGGTGGACTACGAGCAGTACTTC
cdr3_aa: CASSPGVDYEQYF

v_call: TRBV20-1
j_call: TRBJ1-5
d_call: .
clone_size: .
cdr3_nt: TGCAGTGCGAGGGGGGGCGTCAATCAGCCCCAGCATTTT
cdr3_aa: CSARGGVNQPQHF

v_call: TRBV20-1
j_call: TRBJ2-5
d_call: TRBD2
clone_size: .
cdr3_nt: TGCTTCTCGGGCCGGGCGGGGGGCGAGACCCAGTACTTC
cdr3_aa: CFSGRAGGETQYF

v_call: TRBV20-1
j_call: TRBJ2-7
d_call: TRBD2
clone_size: few
cdr3_nt: TGCAGTGTAGGGCGGGAGTGGGGCGAGCAGTACTTC
cdr3_aa: CSVGREWGEQYF

v_call: TRBV3-1
j_call: TRBJ2-3
d_call: TRBD2
clone_size: .
cdr3_nt: TGTGCCAGCAGCCAAGCAGCGGGGGGCAGCTCAGATACGCAGTATTTT
cdr3_aa: CASSQAAGGSSDTQYF

v_call: TRBV4-2
j_call: TRBJ1-5
d_call: .
clone_size: many
cdr3_nt: TGTGCCAGCAGCCAAGTTAGTGGTTGGCCCGGTCAGCCCCAGCATTTT
cdr3_aa: CASSQVSGWPGQPQHF

v_call: TRBV15
j_call: TRBJ1-1
d_call: .
clone_size: many
cdr3_nt: TGTGCCACCAGCAGAGGTAGTTGGGAGGGAAACACTGAAGCTTTCTTT
cdr3_aa: CATSRGSWEGNTEAFF

v_call: TRBV2
j_call: TRBJ2-3
d_call: .
clone_size: many
cdr3_nt: TGTGCCAGCAGTGCTAGCACAGATACGCAGTATTTT
cdr3_aa: CASSASTDTQYF

v_call: TRBV6-1
j_call: TRBJ2-7
d_call: .
clone_size: .
cdr3_nt: TGTGCCAGCAGTACCCGGGACGCGATATACGAGCAGTACTTC
cdr3_aa: CASSTRDAIYEQYF

v_call: TRBV12-3/TRBV12-4
j_call: TRBJ2-1
d_call: .
clone_size: many
cdr3_nt: TGTGCCAGCATAAGCTCCTACAATGAGCAGTTCTTC
cdr3_aa: CASISSYNEQFF

v_call: TRBV7-2
j_call: TRBJ1-2
d_call: .
clone_size: .
cdr3_nt: TGTGCCAGCAGCTTAGTTCCGGGGAGTGTATATGGCTACACCTTC
cdr3_aa: CASSLVPGSVYGYTF

v_call: TRBV10-3
j_call: TRBJ1-1
d_call: .
clone_size: .
cdr3_nt: TGTGCCATCAGACAGGGCTTGAACACTGAAGCTTTCTTT
cdr3_aa: CAIRQGLNTEAFF

v_call: TRBV6-6
j_call: TRBJ2-7
d_call: .
clone_size: few
cdr3_nt: TGTGCCAGCAGTCCGGGGGTCGAGCAGTACTTC
cdr3_aa: CASSPGVEQYF

v_call: TRBV4-2
j_call: TRBJ2-7
d_call: TRBD1
clone_size: many
cdr3_nt: TGTGCCAGCAGCCAAGACCGGACAGGGTACTACGAGCAGTACTTC
cdr3_aa: CASSQDRTGYYEQYF

v_call: TRBV12-5
j_call: TRBJ2-3
d_call: .
clone_size: many
cdr3_nt: TGTGCTAGTGGTCTCCTCCGAGATGGGGGAGTGCACACAGATACGCAGTATTTT
cdr3_aa: CASGLLRDGGVHTDTQYF